The 22 T cell receptor beta chains given below trace back to one sample, sequenced in a study of cytomegalovirus exposure and HLA in healthy donors. Primers for the PCR totalled 60 Vbeta and 13 Jbeta. Assay used: immunoSEQ multiplex PCR; TCRdb lists only in-frame clones, some missing. The table includes 220,000 or so clones, about 78% detected once. Sequencing used PBMCs. Every receptor here comes from a male donor in good health and CMV-seronegative.

This chain connects TRBV15 to TRBJ1-5, with 7 nucleotides matching TRBD1. J gave up 2 bases and V 0 bases, and 10 bases lay outside the gene matches. The V gene's germline CDR1 is LNHNV and CDR2 YYDKDF (reference sequence). This CDR3 has 18 residues. The CDR3 region is CATSRDTHTGVRNQPQHF. For the CDR3, the DNA is TGTGCCACCAGCAGAGATACGCATACAGGGGTGCGCAATCAGCCCCAGCATTTT.

The genes are TRBV6-1 and TRBJ2-1, with a weak D call TRBD1 (6 bases). CDR1 is MNHNS, CDR2 SASEGT, per germline. CDR3 length: 16 amino acids. The germline V and J ends were trimmed by 3 bases and 0 bases, with 12 bases remaining between them. CDR3 amino acids: CASSELQGSSYNEQFF. The CDR3 coding sequence is TGTGCCAGCAGTGAGCTTCAGGGGAGCTCCTACAATGAGCAGTTCTTC.

The V call is TRBV2, the J call TRBJ2-2; maybe TRBD2 (6 bases). Trimming took 2 bases from V and 2 from J, leaving 9 bases between them. The CDR3 totals 15 residues. Germline CDR1 reads SNHLY; CDR2 reads FYNNEI. CDR3: CASSESAGNTGELFF. CDR3 nucleotides: TGTGCCAGCAGTGAATCGGCGGGAAACACCGGGGAGCTGTTTTTT. The entire variable domain, with the rest obtained from reference TRBV2 and TRBJ2-2, is as follows: EPEVTQTPSHQVTQMGQEVILRCVPISNHLYFYWYRQILGQKVEFLVSFYNNEISEKSEIFDDQFSVERPDGSNFTLKIRSTKLEDSAMYFCASSESAGNTGELFFGEGSRLTVL.

V usage is TRBV10-2 and J usage is TRBJ1-2; no firm D call. The ends were cut back, 2 bases at V and 0 bases at J, with 13 bases in the middle. CDR1 and CDR2 from the germline V gene are WSHSY and SAAADI. The CDR3 has 16 amino acids. The CDR3 reads CASSEMWPPANYGYTF. The DNA for the CDR3 is TGCGCCAGCAGTGAGATGTGGCCCCCCGCTAACTATGGCTACACCTTC.

About this clone: An end of the junction differs from the germline gene, which may be a read error. The rearrangement joins TRBV7-9 to TRBJ2-2, with D possibly being TRBD1 (5 bases). Germline V CDR1 and CDR2: SEHNR, FQNEAQ (reference sequence). This CDR3 has 14 residues. CDR3 protein: CSSSFPGWTGELFF. The DNA of the CDR3 is TGTTCCAGCAGCTTCCCAGGGTGGACCGGGGAGCTGTTTTTT.

The CDR3 here is CASSDRVPSQRRGTDTQYF. CDR3 bases: TGCGCCAGCAGTGATCGTGTGCCCAGTCAGCGGAGGGGCACAGATACGCAGTATTTT. This sequence joins TRBV10-1 and TRBJ2-3; possible D gene TRBD2, 6 bases. The ends were cut back, 3 bases at V and 1 base at J, with 23 bases in the middle. The CDR3 has 19 residues. The V gene's germline CDR1 is WNHNN and CDR2 SYGVQD (reference sequence).

The gene calls are TRBV5-1 and TRBJ1-2; D might be TRBD1 (6 bases). V was cut by 4 bases and J by 4 bases, with 20 bases left in between. The CDR3 length is 16 residues. CDR1 and CDR2 (germline): SGHRS, YFSETQ. The CDR3 DNA reads as TGCGCCAGCAGCGAAAGTGGGGGCGGCTTTGTCTATGGCTACACCTTC. Translation: CASSESGGGFVYGYTF.

V usage is TRBV7-3 and J usage is TRBJ2-1; 10 bases are shared with TRBD2. This CDR3 spans 16 amino acids. V lost 5 bases to trimming and J lost 8 bases; unmatched junction nucleotides: 12. CDR1 is SGHTA, CDR2 FQGTGA, per germline. In DNA, the CDR3 is TGTGCCAGCAGCCCCGACCTAGCGGGAGCGACCCATGAGCAGTTCTTC. Its translation: CASSPDLAGATHEQFF.

CDR3 in DNA: TGTGCCAGCAGCCCTAACAGGGTCGGCGAGCAGTACTTC. Translation: CASSPNRVGEQYF. The chain uses TRBV6-5 and TRBJ2-7; D perhaps matches TRBD1 (6 bases). Germline CDR1 is MNHEY and CDR2 is SVGAGI. The CDR3 is 13 amino acids. Trimming took off 6 bases at V and 6 bases at J, with 15 bases between the two ends.

V is TRBV5-1 and J is TRBJ1-2; 8 bases map to TRBD1. The CDR3 spans 13 residues. After removal of 5 bases from V and 6 bases from J, the junction contained 6 bases not matched to a gene. Germline CDR1 SGHRS, CDR2 YFSETQ. The CDR3 coding sequence is TGCGCCAGCAGGGCAGGGGGACAGGATGGCTACACCTTC. Translated: CASRAGGQDGYTF.

The chain carries TRBV18 and TRBJ2-4; TRBD2 is a possible D gene (5 bases). This CDR3 contains 14 residues. Germline CDR1 KGHSH, CDR2 LQKENI. Trimming stripped 0 bases from V and 6 bases from J, with 9 bases between. CDR3 region: CASSPPPGGNIQYF. Written as DNA, the CDR3 is TGTGCCAGCTCACCACCCCCAGGAGGAAACATTCAGTACTTC.

The chain carries TRBV5-1 and TRBJ2-7, with D possibly TRBD2 on 7 matching bases. Trimming pared 1 base from V and 3 bases from J, leaving 8 bases between. CDR1 and CDR2 (germline): SGHRS, YFSETQ. This CDR3 is 13 amino acids long. The CDR3 nucleotides are TGCGCCAGCAGCTTGAGGGGGGGCTACGAGCAGTACTTC. The encoded protein is CASSLRGGYEQYF.

The chain combines TRBV27 with TRBJ2-1; 9 positions match TRBD2. This CDR3 region has 18 residues. In germline, CDR1 is MNHEY, CDR2 SMNVEV (reference sequence). V shed 7 bases, J shed 4 bases, and the junction held 17 bases outside the gene matches. The DNA for the CDR3 is TGTGCCAGCAAGGGTGGGGTCTTGACTAGCGGACTATACAATGAGCAGTTCTTC. This sequence encodes CASKGGVLTSGLYNEQFF.

This clone was found once. The gene calls are TRBV9 and TRBJ2-5; D is uncertain. Germline V CDR1 and CDR2: SGDLS, YYNGEE. V gave up 3 bases and J gave up 4 bases, with 13 bases separating them. This CDR3 spans 14 amino acids. The DNA of the CDR3 is TGTGCCAGCAGCGCCCCCCCATCAGGAGAGACCCAGTACTTC. This encodes CASSAPPSGETQYF. The complete variable domain, with remaining parts taken from reference TRBV9 and TRBJ2-5, reads DSGVTQTPKHLITATGQRVTLRCSPRSGDLSVYWYQQSLDQGLQFLIQYYNGEERAKGNILERFSAQQFPDLHSELNLSSLELGDSALYFCASSAPPSGETQYFGPGTRLLVL.

About this clone: The junction and the germline gene differ at one end; a read error may be behind it. The V call is TRBV7-7, the J call TRBJ2-7, with 11 nucleotides matching TRBD2. The CDR3 totals 15 residues. The germline CDR1 and CDR2 sequences are SSHAT and FNYEAQ (reference sequence). CDR3 protein: CASSFGTSGIYEQYF. The CDR3, as DNA: TGTGCTAGCAGCTTTGGGACTAGCGGTATCTACGAGCAGTACTTC.

The V and J genes are TRBV29-1 and TRBJ2-2, with 10 bases aligning to TRBD2. From germline, CDR1 is SQVTM and CDR2 ANQGSEA. The CDR3 extends over 18 amino acids. The ends lost 4 bases at V and 6 bases at J; junction bases unmatched: 17. The CDR3 coding sequence is TGCAGCGTTGCGCTAGCGGGAGACGACCTAAGGAGAGCCGGGGAGCTGTTTTTT. Translating it yields CSVALAGDDLRRAGELFF.

The chain links TRBV25-1 to TRBJ1-4; no clear D gene. This CDR3 region has 13 residues. CDR1 and CDR2 from the germline V gene are MGHDK and SYGVNS. Trimming shortened V by 3 bases and J by 11 bases, and 13 bases separated the two germline ends. CDR3 loop: CASSDGVRSKLFF. The CDR3 DNA follows: TGTGCCAGCAGTGACGGGGTCAGGAGTAAACTGTTTTTT.

Only a few counts were recorded for this clone. The chain uses TRBV9 and TRBJ1-1, with unresolved D. The CDR3 contains 16 residues. The germline V and J ends were trimmed by 0 bases and 0 bases, with 12 bases remaining between them. The germline V gene encodes CDR1 SGDLS and CDR2 YYNGEE. CDR3 sequence: CASSVGAGWVNTEAFF. CDR3 bases: TGTGCCAGCAGCGTAGGGGCAGGATGGGTGAACACTGAAGCTTTCTTT.

The rearrangement links TRBV6-6 to TRBJ1-1; D is ambiguous. The V gene's germline CDR1 is MNHNY and CDR2 SVGAGI (reference sequence). This CDR3 has 12 residues. The V gene lost 8 bases and the J gene lost 1 base, with 8 bases spanning the gap. CDR3 bases: TGTGCCAGCGGGCCCGGGAACACTGAAGCTTTCTTT. It translates to CASGPGNTEAFF.

This rearrangement joins TRBV5-4 to TRBJ2-7; no definite D call. Germline V gives CDR1 SGHNT, CDR2 YYREEE (reference sequence). Trimming left V 4 bases short and J 4 bases short, with 9 bases between. The CDR3 consists of 12 residues. CDR3 in amino acids: CASSGTDYEQYF. CDR3 DNA sequence: TGTGCCAGCAGCGGAACAGATTACGAGCAGTACTTC.

The J gene is TRBJ2-4, the V gene TRBV18; TRBD1 matches 12 bases. V shed 4 bases and J 8 bases; nucleotides not matched to a gene: 3. The CDR3 is made up of 14 amino acids. Germline CDR1 and CDR2: KGHSH and LQKENI. DNA of the CDR3: TGTGCCAGCTCACGGGACAGGGGGCCTGACATTCAGTACTTC. Its translation: CASSRDRGPDIQYF.

The CDR3 sequence: CSAGDLIEQFF. CDR3 in DNA: TGCAGTGCTGGGGACTTAATTGAGCAGTTCTTC. The chain links TRBV20-1 to TRBJ2-1, with D tentatively TRBD2 (6 bases). V lost 5 bases and J 9 bases, leaving 11 bases between the germline ends. Looked up from germline, CDR1 is DFQATT and CDR2 is SNEGSKA (reference sequence). The CDR3 spans 11 residues.